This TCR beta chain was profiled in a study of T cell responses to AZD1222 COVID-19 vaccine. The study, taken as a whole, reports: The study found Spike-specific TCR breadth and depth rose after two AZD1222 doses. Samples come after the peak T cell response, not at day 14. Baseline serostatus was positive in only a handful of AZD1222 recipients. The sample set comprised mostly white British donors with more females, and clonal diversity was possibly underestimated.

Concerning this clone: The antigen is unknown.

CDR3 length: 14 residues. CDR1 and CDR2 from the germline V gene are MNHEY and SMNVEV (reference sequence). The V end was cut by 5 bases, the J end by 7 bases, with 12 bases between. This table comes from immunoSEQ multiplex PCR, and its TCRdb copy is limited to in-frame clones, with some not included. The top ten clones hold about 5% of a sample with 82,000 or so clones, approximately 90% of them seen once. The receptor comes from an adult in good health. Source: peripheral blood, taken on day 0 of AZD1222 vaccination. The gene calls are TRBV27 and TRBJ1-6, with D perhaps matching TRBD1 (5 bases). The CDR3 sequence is CASSLRQINSPLHF. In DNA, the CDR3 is TGTGCCAGCAGTCTTAGACAGATAAATTCACCCCTCCACTTT.